The clone carrying this TCR beta chain was seen only a few times. The antigen remains unidentified. The data stem from a study of response to subunit inactivated influenza vaccine. Study-level results: It was suggested by the authors that few new T cells are recruited by each seasonal influenza vaccination.

TCRdb reprocessed the RT-PCR reads with MiXCR, giving one entry per CDR3 protein. This table holds hundreds of thousands of distinct CDR3 sequences, 7.6% found once. Trimming stripped 8 bases from V and 5 bases from J, with 13 bases between. CDR3 length equals 13 residues. Looked up from germline, CDR1 is DFQATT and CDR2 is SNEGSKA (reference sequence). This chain joins TRBV20-1 and TRBJ1-6; no firm D call. This clonotype was obtained from a man between 50 and 69 years old who received an inactivated influenza vaccine. The specimen was PBMCs from blood, collected roughly 24 months after vaccination. CDR3 DNA sequence: TGCAGTACGCTCCTCGATAATAATTCACCCCTCCACTTT. Translation gives CSTLLDNNSPLHF.